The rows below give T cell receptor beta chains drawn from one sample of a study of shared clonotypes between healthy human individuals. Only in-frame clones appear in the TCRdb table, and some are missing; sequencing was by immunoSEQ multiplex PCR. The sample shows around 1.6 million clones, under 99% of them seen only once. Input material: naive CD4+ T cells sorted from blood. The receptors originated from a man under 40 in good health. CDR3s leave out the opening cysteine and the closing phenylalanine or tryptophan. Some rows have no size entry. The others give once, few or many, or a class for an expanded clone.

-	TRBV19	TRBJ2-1	ASSRTSDRDPYNEQF
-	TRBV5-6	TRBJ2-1	ASSLGLAGGEQF
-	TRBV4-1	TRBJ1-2	ASSQLRGLSYGYT
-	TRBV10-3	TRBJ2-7	AIRQGGGEQY
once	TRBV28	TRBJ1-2	ASSYLSGYT
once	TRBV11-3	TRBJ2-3	ASSLDGGRTDTQY
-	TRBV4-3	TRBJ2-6	ASSQGSSGANVLT
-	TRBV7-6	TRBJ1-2	ASSPNRPDRVVSWGYT
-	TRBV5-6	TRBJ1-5	ASSSGTGQNQPQH
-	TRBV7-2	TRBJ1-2	ASSSADRFYGYT
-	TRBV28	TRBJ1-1	ASSLFQGVNTEAF
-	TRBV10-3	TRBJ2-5	AIRRTDAHETQY
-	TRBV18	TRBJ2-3	ASSPPGTASTDTQY
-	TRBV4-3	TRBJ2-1	ASSQGGGFEQF
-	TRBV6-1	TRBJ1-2	ASSEAPLRNYGYT
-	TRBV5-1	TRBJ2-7	ASSSVAGQGSHEQY
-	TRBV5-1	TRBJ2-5	ASSLEWTGGQETQY
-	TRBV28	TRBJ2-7	ASSLWGTGNEQY
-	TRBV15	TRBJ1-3	ATSRDRQGGGNTIY
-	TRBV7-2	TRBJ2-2	ASSPRTLAGLTGELF
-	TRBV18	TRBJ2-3	ASSPIRGSSTDTQY
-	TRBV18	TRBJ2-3	ASSPPATGGRSDTQY
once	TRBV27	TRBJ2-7	ASSSGPDYPHQY
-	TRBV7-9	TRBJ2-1	ASSRTGLAGGPSYNEQF
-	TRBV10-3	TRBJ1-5	AISPKGQGLAGPQH
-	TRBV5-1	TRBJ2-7	ASSLVRAGEQY
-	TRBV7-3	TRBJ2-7	ASSRGSPPGAYEQY
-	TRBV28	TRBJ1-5	ASSLRQGANQPQH
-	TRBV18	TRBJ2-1	ASSPARLNNEQF
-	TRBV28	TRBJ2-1	ASGVYIGGWDNEQF
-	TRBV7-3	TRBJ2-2	ASSLTGTSGANTGELF
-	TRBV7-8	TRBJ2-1	ASSLARRTSTYNEQF
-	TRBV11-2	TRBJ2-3	ASSFAVGVPADTQY